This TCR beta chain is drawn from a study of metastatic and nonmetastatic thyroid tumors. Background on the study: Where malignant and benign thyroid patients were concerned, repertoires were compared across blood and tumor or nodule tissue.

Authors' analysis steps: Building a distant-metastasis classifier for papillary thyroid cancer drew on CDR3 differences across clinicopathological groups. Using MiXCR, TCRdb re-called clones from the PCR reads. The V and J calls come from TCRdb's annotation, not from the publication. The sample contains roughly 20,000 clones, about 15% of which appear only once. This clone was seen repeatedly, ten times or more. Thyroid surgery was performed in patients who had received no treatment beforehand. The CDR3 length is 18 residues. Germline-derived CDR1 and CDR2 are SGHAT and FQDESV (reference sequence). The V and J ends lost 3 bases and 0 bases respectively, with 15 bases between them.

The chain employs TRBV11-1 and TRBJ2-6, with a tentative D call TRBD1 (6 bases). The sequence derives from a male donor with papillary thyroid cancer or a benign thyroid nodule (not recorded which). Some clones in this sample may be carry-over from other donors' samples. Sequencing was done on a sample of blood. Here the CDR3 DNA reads TGTGCCAGCAGCTTCATTCAGGGGCAAACCTCTGGGGCCAACGTCCTGACTTTC. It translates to CASSFIQGQTSGANVLTF.